This T cell receptor (beta chain) stems from a study of blood T cell repertoires in COVID-19. In Cohort 3, a recovered donor had either two negative PCRs, clearance, or symptom resolution. Some clones are missing from TCRdb's copy, which holds only in-frame ones; the method was immunoSEQ multiplex PCR. In the table there are under 200,000 clones, roughly four fifths of which are singletons. CDR1 and CDR2 from the germline V gene are SGHVS and FQNEAQ. J lost 0 bases, V lost 2 bases, and 8 bases had no gene match. CDR3 length equals 17 residues. Sequenced sample: PBMCs or T cells enriched from blood (not recorded which). The clonotype comes from a man aged 45-65 years who had recovered from COVID-19. V usage is TRBV7-8 and J usage is TRBJ2-3, with 7 bases identical to TRBD2. CDR3 sequence reads: CASSLSLAGESTDTQYF. CDR3 coding DNA: TGTGCCAGCAGCTTATCCCTCGCGGGAGAGAGCACAGATACGCAGTATTTT.